This T cell receptor (beta chain) emerged from a study of blood T cells in healthy people across ages. Study-wide points: A strong correlation was seen between TCR beta diversity and naive T cell percentage.

Primers used in a second PCR of roughly 6 to 12 cycles were a sample-barcoded 5' primer and a J-beta primer mix. Via MiXCR, TCRdb re-called the 5' RACE reads, giving one row per CDR3 protein. The repertoire consists of a few hundred thousand distinct CDR3 sequences, with roughly half occurring once and the leading ten covering under 65%. With each sample, at least 5 micrograms of total RNA were extracted. The germline gives CDR1 SGHRS, CDR2 YFSETQ. The CDR3 loop spans 14 amino acids. Deletions cut 0 bases from V and 5 bases from J, with 12 bases between. Concerning this clonotype itself: Its antigen is unidentified.

The chain uses TRBV5-1 and TRBJ2-7; no firm D call. This receptor was taken from a man aged 55 to 70 in good health. The sample consisted of blood. The CDR3, as DNA: TGCGCCAGCAGCTTGGGTACTCCTAATAACGAGCAGTACTTC. This codes for CASSLGTPNNEQYF.